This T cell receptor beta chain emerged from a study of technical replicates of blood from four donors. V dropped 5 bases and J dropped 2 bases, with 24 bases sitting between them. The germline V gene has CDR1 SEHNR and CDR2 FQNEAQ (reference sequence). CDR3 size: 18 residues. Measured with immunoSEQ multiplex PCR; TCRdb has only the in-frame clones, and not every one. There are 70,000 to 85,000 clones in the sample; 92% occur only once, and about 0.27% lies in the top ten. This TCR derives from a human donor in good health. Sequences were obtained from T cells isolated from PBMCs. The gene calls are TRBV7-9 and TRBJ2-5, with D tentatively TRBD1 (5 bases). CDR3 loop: CASSEAITGDGTQETQYF. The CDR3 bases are TGTGCCAGCAGCGAAGCAATTACAGGAGACGGAACTCAAGAGACCCAGTACTTC.